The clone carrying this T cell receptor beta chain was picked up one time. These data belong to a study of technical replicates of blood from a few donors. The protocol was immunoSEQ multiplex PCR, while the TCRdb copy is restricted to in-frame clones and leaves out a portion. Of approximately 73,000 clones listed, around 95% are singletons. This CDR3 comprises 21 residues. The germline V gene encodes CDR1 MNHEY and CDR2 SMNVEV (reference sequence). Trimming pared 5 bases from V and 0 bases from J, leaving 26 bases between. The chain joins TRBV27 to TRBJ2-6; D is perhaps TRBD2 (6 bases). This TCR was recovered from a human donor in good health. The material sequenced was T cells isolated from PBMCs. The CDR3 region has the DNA TGTGCCAGCAGTACGGGGGTGGCGGGTCCCTTCGCAATCTCTGGGGCCAACGTCCTGACTTTC. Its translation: CASSTGVAGPFAISGANVLTF.